This T cell receptor beta chain was profiled in a study of blood T cell repertoires in COVID-19. Whole-study context: The United States, Italy and Spain provided the acute and convalescent COVID-19 samples.

In the source study's methods: Amplified reference gene primers provided the basis for estimating nucleated cell counts. TCRdb's table, derived via immunoSEQ multiplex PCR, lists solely in-frame clones and lacks some. From that table come the V and J calls and clone size; the DNA was used to work out D and trimming. The repertoire holds 350,000 to 450,000 clones, with approximately 87% as singletons. This CDR3 contains 15 residues. Germline V CDR1 and CDR2: MDHEN, SYDVKM. V was pared by 2 bases and J by 7 bases, with 12 bases between. Allocation to cohorts depended on clinical history reported by the participants.

This sequence was found in a man in his forties or fifties in a cohort exposed to, infected with or recovered from COVID-19 (not recorded which). The chain has TRBV28 and TRBJ1-6; D is perhaps TRBD1 (5 bases). Specimen: PBMCs or T cells enriched from blood (not recorded which). The CDR3: CASSLGGTANSPLHF. Written as DNA, the CDR3 is TGTGCCAGCAGTTTAGGCGGGACGGCAAATTCACCCCTCCACTTT.